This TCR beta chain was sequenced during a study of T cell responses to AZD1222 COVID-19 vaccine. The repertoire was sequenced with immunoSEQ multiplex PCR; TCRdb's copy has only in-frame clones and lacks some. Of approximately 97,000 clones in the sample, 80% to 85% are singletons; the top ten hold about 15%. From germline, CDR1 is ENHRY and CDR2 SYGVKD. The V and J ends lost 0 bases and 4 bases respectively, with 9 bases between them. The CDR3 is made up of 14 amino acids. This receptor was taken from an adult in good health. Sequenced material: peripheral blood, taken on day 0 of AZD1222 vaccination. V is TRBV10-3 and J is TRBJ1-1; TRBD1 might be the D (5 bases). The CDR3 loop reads CAISESVGVTEAFF. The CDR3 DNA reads TGTGCCATCAGTGAGTCGGTGGGGGTCACTGAAGCTTTCTTT.